The T cell receptor (beta chain) described here comes from a study of OX40 agonist ivuxolimab in advanced cancers. Concerning the study at large: Ivuxolimab was an agonistic, fully human IgG2 monoclonal antibody directed against OX40 (CD134), a costimulatory receptor. Intravenous ivuxolimab was administered to patients every 2 weeks at six dose levels: 0.01, 0.1, 0.3, 1.5, 3 and 10 mg/kg. Of the approximately 54 patients in dose escalation, some 19 had hepatocellular carcinoma, around 15 had melanoma, 9 had renal cell carcinoma and 9 had head and neck cancer. The dose-escalation cohort was roughly 80% male with a mean age of approximately 60 years, ranging from 23 to 79. Prior anti-PD-1, anti-PD-L1 or anti-CTLA-4 therapy was permitted, and checkpoint inhibitors had been received by about 37% of dose-escalation patients. Three dose-escalation patients achieved partial responses, one with hepatocellular carcinoma and two with cutaneous melanoma. Peripheral TCRbeta sequencing aimed to test whether ivuxolimab altered TCR sequence diversity and caused clonal T-cell expansion. The paper covers the monotherapy dose-escalation part of the phase I ivuxolimab trial, which included N ≈ 52 patients. Results the study describes overall, beyond this receptor: Low levels of normalized T-cell clonal expansion were also seen in some patients who did not respond. On average, CD8+ T cells showed more expanded clones than CD4+ T cells after ivuxolimab. Which antigens the clonally expanded peripheral T cells were specific for was not determined. At doses from 0.1 to 3.0 mg/kg, clonal expansion was seen in both CD4+ and CD8+ blood T cells between baseline and week 6. In the 0.1-3.0 mg/kg groups, partial responders were among the patients with the lowest normalized peripheral clonal expansion, particularly in CD8+ T cells.

To sequence the TCRbeta CDR3 region, genomic DNA was isolated from the sorted cells. The immunoSEQ Assay was used to sequence the TCRbeta CDR3 regions. The immuneACCESS repertoire file appears here via TCRdb, limited to in-frame rearrangements. These files lack a portion of the clones; in checked studies, under half of the deficit traces to unresolved V genes, and the cause of the others is not known. The sample has about 79,000 clones on record, approximately 80% of them singletons. Roughly 0.5% of the sample lies in the top ten. Patients with a history of autoimmune disease or receiving systemic immunosuppression were excluded from the trial. Peripheral blood for TCR sequencing was collected from all dose cohorts at baseline, on cycle 4 day 1, and on cycle 7 day 1. The samples were taken from a phase I, first-in-human, multicenter, open-label dose-escalation trial of ivuxolimab. Adults with locally advanced or metastatic head and neck squamous cell, hepatocellular, melanoma or renal cell carcinoma were enrolled in the trial. Before TCR sequencing, CD4+ T cells and CD8+ T cells were sorted from peripheral blood as separate populations.

The CDR3 holds 14 amino acids from the cysteine to the phenylalanine. The CDR3 DNA has 42 bases and is translated from base 1. Per the germline V gene, SNHLY is the CDR1 and FYNNEI is the CDR2. The germline ends are 9 bases apart after V is trimmed by 4 bases and J by 2 bases. This clone is identified as medium-sized (0.01 to 0.1%). This receptor's antigen is unknown. No much larger clone exists at a distance of one base, and base qualities are not known. Sequenced material: CD4+ or CD8+ T cells sorted from blood, taken in a trial of the OX40 agonist ivuxolimab. This sequence originates from an adult with an advanced solid tumor such as melanoma, head and neck, liver or kidney cancer. Recombination connected TRBV2 to TRBJ1-5, with the D gene call left open. The DNA sequence follows: TGTGCCAGCAGTGTCGAGAGGGGCAATCAGCCCCAGCATTTT. Its product reads: CASSVERGNQPQHF.